This is a list of T cell receptor beta chains from one sample in a study of identical twins. TCRdb passed the 5' RACE reads through MiXCR, listing each CDR3 protein once. The sample yields 600,000 to 850,000 distinct CDR3 sequences, approximately 18% seen once. This sample also belongs to another study, concerning T cells expressing NK-cell markers.

The sample comprised PBMCs. These receptors were obtained from a woman younger than 35 in good health. CDR3s include the opening cysteine and the closing phenylalanine or tryptophan. The D gene is left open where the match is weak. The size field is filled for only some rows; it gives once, few, many or a size class.

.	TRBJ2-4	.	TRBV20-1	TGCAGTGCGCAAACCGGGGCCAAAAACATTCAGTACTTC	CSAQTGAKNIQYF
few	TRBJ1-5	TRBD1	TRBV6-5	TGTGCCAGCAGTTACCTTCCGACAGGGGGTAGCAATCAGCCCCAGCATTTT	CASSYLPTGGSNQPQHF
few	TRBJ2-2	.	TRBV12-3/TRBV12-4	TGTGCCAGTACAGGAGTCACCGGGGAGCTGTTTTTT	CASTGVTGELFF
few	TRBJ2-7	TRBD1	TRBV6-1	TGTGCCAGCAGACAAGGGGACAGTACCTACGAGCAGTACTTC	CASRQGDSTYEQYF
few	TRBJ2-7	.	TRBV7-2	TGTGCCAGCAGCTTACAGGTCACCCAGTACTTC	CASSLQVTQYF
.	TRBJ2-7	.	TRBV27	TGTGCCAGCAGTTCCCCCGGGGCATCCTACGAGCAGTACTTC	CASSSPGASYEQYF
.	TRBJ2-1	TRBD1	TRBV4-1	TGCGCCAGCAGCCAAGATAGCAGGGGGAGCTCCTACAATGAGCAGTTCTTC	CASSQDSRGSSYNEQFF
.	TRBJ2-5	.	TRBV9	TGTGCCAGCAGCGTAGCGGGACTCCAAGAGACCCAGTACTTC	CASSVAGLQETQYF
.	TRBJ2-7	.	TRBV20-1	TGCAGTGCTTCCCCTACTTGGGGGGCGAGCTCCTACGAGCAGTACTTC	CSASPTWGASSYEQYF
few	TRBJ1-1	.	TRBV20-1	TGCAGTGCAACCAACGGACAGTTTTGGGCTTTCTTT	CSATNGQFWAFF
.	TRBJ2-1	.	TRBV7-2	TGTGCCAGCCTCTTCAGTCTGGGGCGGGTTTACAATGAGCAGTTCTTC	CASLFSLGRVYNEQFF